This T cell receptor (beta chain) was sequenced in a study of post-analysis software for immune sequencing data. Study conclusions and caveats: Significantly lower normalized Chao1 diversity was found in patients with multiple sclerosis relative to controls. TRBV5-6, TRBV5-1 and TRBV20-1 were among four to six TRBV segments more frequent in patients than controls. Batch-mates among the samples co-clustered strongly by F measure.

The CDR3 has 18 amino acids. Trimming at V came to 1 base and at J to 3 bases, leaving 11 bases not matched to a gene. The V gene's germline CDR1 is SGHRS and CDR2 YFSETQ. Tagging with unique molecular identifiers was a feature of the TCR beta cDNA libraries. Each CDR3 protein gets one entry after TCRdb re-called the PCR reads with MiXCR. The table lists 750,000 to 950,000 distinct CDR3 sequences, roughly 58% of them singletons. This clonotype was detected a few times. Its antigen is undetermined. The sequence came from a girl aged 5-17 years with multiple sclerosis. This chain joins TRBV5-1 and TRBJ2-7, with TRBD2 identical over 12 bases. The sequenced material came from blood. The CDR3 reads CASSLRPRTSGDIYEQYF. The CDR3 DNA reads TGCGCCAGCAGCTTGCGACCTAGGACTAGCGGGGACATCTACGAGCAGTACTTC.